Listed here are 23 T cell receptor beta chains from one sample, sequenced in a study of brain T cells in children with intractable seizures. Only cases whose brain tissue showed the highest T cell transcript signatures were sequenced. The method was immunoSEQ multiplex PCR; TCRdb's version includes in-frame clones alone and lacks a portion of them. The sample holds 1,500 to 2,000 clones, almost 80% seen once. Here the sequenced sample was resected brain tissue, taken at surgery. The receptor source for this set is a girl aged 2-10 years with tuberous sclerosis and intractable seizures.

The V gene is TRBV6-1, the J gene TRBJ1-3; no clear D gene. This CDR3 has 15 residues. Germline V gives CDR1 MNHNS, CDR2 SASEGT. With 3 bases removed from V and 0 bases from J, the gap between germline ends came to 9 bases. DNA for the CDR3: TGTGCCAGCAGTGAGGCGGAGAGCTCTGGAAACACCATATATTTT. This sequence encodes CASSEAESSGNTIYF.

V gene TRBV24-1 combines with J gene TRBJ2-7, with TRBD2 identical over 10 bases. Per the germline V gene, CDR1 is KGHDR and CDR2 is SFDVKD. The ends lost 4 bases at V and 7 bases at J; junction bases unmatched: 6. The CDR3 is 14 amino acids. The DNA for the CDR3 is TGTGCCACCAGTGACTCTAGCGGGGGTGAGGAGCAGTACTTC. Translated, it gives CATSDSSGGEEQYF.

The V and J genes are TRBV6-6 and TRBJ1-6; 10 nucleotides align to TRBD1. CDR1 is MNHNY, CDR2 SVGAGI, per germline (reference sequence). The CDR3 consists of 16 residues. V trimming: 2 bases; J trimming: 7 bases; junction bases outside the gene matches: 5. CDR3: CASSYGGTGENSPLHF. CDR3 bases: TGTGCCAGCAGTTACGGCGGGACAGGGGAGAATTCACCCCTCCACTTT.

This clone showed up just once. The chain couples TRBV11-3 to TRBJ2-2; D gene uncertain. The V gene lost 3 bases and the J gene lost 1 base, with 3 bases spanning the gap. The germline gives CDR1 SGHNT, CDR2 YENEEA. The CDR3 contains 13 residues. The CDR3 bases are TGTGCCAGCAGCTTCCAGAACACCGGGGAGCTGTTTTTT. Amino acid sequence: CASSFQNTGELFF. The full variable domain, with the rest looked up from reference TRBV11-3 and TRBJ2-2, is EAGVVQSPRYKIIEKKQPVAFWCNPISGHNTLYWYLQNLGQGPELLIRYENEEAVDDSQLPKDRFSAERLKGVDSTLKIQPAELGDSAVYLCASSFQNTGELFFGEGSRLTVL.

The V and J genes are TRBV7-9 and TRBJ2-7, with D maybe TRBD1 (5 bases). Germline-derived CDR1 and CDR2 are SEHNR and FQNEAQ (reference sequence). This CDR3 region has 15 residues. The V end lost 2 bases, the J end lost 0 bases, and 11 bases lay between the germline ends. CDR3 protein: CASSLRGTGSYEQYF. CDR3 in DNA: TGTGCCAGCAGCTTAAGGGGCACCGGCTCCTACGAGCAGTACTTC.

This chain connects TRBV6-4 to TRBJ2-3; possibly TRBD2 for D (6 bases). The CDR3 runs 15 residues. Germline V gene data show CDR1 as MRHNA and CDR2 as SNTAGT. V was cut by 6 bases and J by 2 bases, with 15 bases left in between. The CDR3 coding sequence is TGTGCCAGCAGCGCCGGGAGCGGCCACACAGATACGCAGTATTTT. Residues: CASSAGSGHTDTQYF.

This clone was recorded a few times. The V call is TRBV7-2, the J call TRBJ2-3, with 14 bases fitting TRBD2. The CDR3 runs to 16 residues. Germline CDR1 reads SGHTA; CDR2 reads FQGNSA. V was pared by 1 base and J by 5 bases, with 2 bases of the junction left unmatched. The CDR3 coding sequence is TGTGCCAGCAGCTTAGATGGGACTAGCGGGGGAGATACGCAGTATTTT. It yields the protein CASSLDGTSGGDTQYF.

The chain combines TRBV19 with TRBJ1-4; D call uncertain. The length of the CDR3 is 14 residues. Germline loops: CDR1 LNHDA, CDR2 SQIVND (reference sequence). V shed 1 base and J shed 4 bases, with 7 bases lying between them. The CDR3, as DNA: TGTGCCAGTAGTATAGGCGGATTTAATGAAAAACTGTTTTTT. Residues: CASSIGGFNEKLFF.

The chain couples TRBV7-9 to TRBJ2-1; D is unclear. The CDR3 totals 13 residues. Germline assignment: CDR1 SEHNR and CDR2 FQNEAQ (reference sequence). The ends were cut back, 2 bases at V and 7 bases at J, with 9 bases in the middle. The CDR3 coding sequence is TGTGCCAGCAGCTTAACCCTGGAAAATGAGCAGTTCTTC. It codes for CASSLTLENEQFF. Variable domain in full (rest from reference TRBV7-9 and TRBJ2-1): DTGVSQNPRHKITKRGQNVTFRCDPISEHNRLYWYRQTLGQGPEFLTYFQNEAQLEKSRLLSDRFSAERPKGSFSTLEIQRTEQGDSAMYLCASSLTLENEQFFGPGTRLTVL.

The CDR3 reads CAWSSGISGNTIYF. The CDR3 nucleotides are TGTGCCTGGAGTTCGGGGATCTCTGGAAACACCATATATTTT. The chain links TRBV30 to TRBJ1-3; D unclear. Trimming stripped 2 bases from V and 0 bases from J, with 8 bases between. This CDR3 comprises 14 residues. Looked up from germline, CDR1 is GTSNPN and CDR2 is SVGIG (reference sequence).

This chain connects TRBV30 to TRBJ1-2; 7 bases map to TRBD1. Germline V gene lookup returns CDR1 GTSNPN and CDR2 SVGIG (reference sequence). With 4 bases clipped from V and 6 bases from J, the junction kept 11 bases outside the gene matches. There are 14 residues in the CDR3. This chain's CDR3 is CAWTGGKEADGYTF. CDR3 sequence (DNA): TGTGCCTGGACAGGGGGTAAGGAGGCGGATGGCTACACCTTC.

The rearrangement joins TRBV2 to TRBJ1-5; D perhaps matches TRBD1 (6 bases). Trimming shortened V by 11 bases and J by 6 bases, and 17 bases separated the two germline ends. CDR3 size: 13 residues. Germline V lookup: CDR1 SNHLY, CDR2 FYNNEI. CDR3 coding DNA: TGTGCCTCCCGGGTCGGGGGGCCTCAGCCCCAGCATTTT. Its protein product is CASRVGGPQPQHF.

The genes are TRBV7-2 and TRBJ1-6, with D hard to call. CDR1 SGHTA and CDR2 FQGNSA come from the germline V gene. The ends were cut back, 3 bases at V and 10 bases at J, with 10 bases in the middle. The CDR3 consists of 13 residues. The chain's CDR3 is CASSFLLNSPLHF. DNA for the CDR3: TGTGCCAGCAGCTTCCTCCTGAACTCACCCCTCCACTTT.

V is TRBV5-8 and J is TRBJ1-4; D remains unclear. CDR1 is SGHTS, CDR2 YDEGEE, per germline. With 2 bases removed from V and 7 bases from J, the gap between germline ends came to 15 bases. The CDR3 consists of 15 residues. The CDR3 reads CASSFFLKWGEKLFF. The CDR3 DNA is TGTGCCAGCAGCTTTTTCTTGAAGTGGGGTGAAAAACTGTTTTTT.

The chain couples TRBV6-5 to TRBJ1-4; 9 bases fit TRBD1. The CDR3 runs to 15 residues. Trimming at V came to 6 bases and at J to 7 bases, leaving 9 bases not matched to a gene. Looked up from germline, CDR1 is MNHEY and CDR2 is SVGAGI. The CDR3 protein is CASSIQTGGSEKLFF. The CDR3 DNA sequence: TGTGCCAGCAGCATTCAGACAGGGGGAAGTGAAAAACTGTTTTTT.

V usage is TRBV11-2 and J usage is TRBJ2-1, with a possible D match to TRBD2 (6 bases). The germline V gene has CDR1 SGHAT and CDR2 FQNNGV. The CDR3 sequence is 13 residues long. V was clipped by 8 bases and J by 3 bases, with 11 bases between them. The CDR3 loop is CASSEGSYNEQFF. The CDR3, as DNA: TGTGCCAGCTCGGAGGGGAGCTACAATGAGCAGTTCTTC.

The chain couples TRBV4-2 to TRBJ2-3; TRBD2 might be the D (6 bases). Germline V lookup: CDR1 LGHNA, CDR2 YNFKEQ. The V gene lost 3 bases and the J gene lost 1 base, with 14 bases spanning the gap. This CDR3 is built from 16 residues. CDR3 loop: CASSQRPREGTDTQYF. The DNA for the CDR3 is TGTGCCAGCAGCCAGCGCCCTAGGGAGGGCACAGATACGCAGTATTTT.

The CDR3 nucleotides read TGCGCCAGCAGCCAAGACGACTGGGTTCAGCCGAACACTGAAGCTTTCTTT. It specifies CASSQDDWVQPNTEAFF. The chain carries TRBV4-1 and TRBJ1-1; D call uncertain. Germline CDR1 reads MGHRA; CDR2 reads YSYEKL. Trimming cost V 0 bases and J 1 base, with 15 bases left between them. The CDR3 sequence is 17 residues long.

J is TRBJ2-7 and V is TRBV14; D is unresolved. The CDR3 has 13 amino acids. CDR1 and CDR2 from the germline V gene are SGHDN and FVKESK. Trimming took off 4 bases at V and 4 bases at J, with 11 bases between the two ends. The CDR3 bases are TGTGCCAGCAGCCCTTGGGCCGCTTACGAGCAGTACTTC. Residues: CASSPWAAYEQYF.

V gene TRBV29-1 combines with J gene TRBJ2-5, with a tentative D call TRBD1 (6 bases). V lost 8 bases, J lost 5 bases, and 12 bases lay in between. Germline loops: CDR1 SQVTM, CDR2 ANQGSEA. The CDR3 covers 11 residues. The CDR3 protein is CSYTGLETQYF. In DNA form, the CDR3 reads TGCAGCTACACAGGGTTGGAGACCCAGTACTTC.

The gene calls are TRBV6-5 and TRBJ1-2, with D unresolved. Germline lookup yields CDR1 MNHEY and CDR2 SVGAGI. The V gene lost 2 bases and the J gene lost 7 bases, with 14 bases spanning the gap. The CDR3 is made up of 14 amino acids. The CDR3 DNA is TGTGCCAGCAGTTACGTGTCAGGTTCATCTGGCTACACCTTC. Its protein is CASSYVSGSSGYTF.

This chain connects TRBV27 to TRBJ2-3; possibly TRBD1 or TRBD2 for D (5 bases each). The CDR3 contains 15 residues. From germline, CDR1 is MNHEY and CDR2 SMNVEV (reference sequence). V lost 5 bases to trimming and J lost 0 bases, with 12 bases between them. In DNA, the CDR3 is TGTGCCAGCAGTGACCGGGACCCAAGCACAGATACGCAGTATTTT. Protein product: CASSDRDPSTDTQYF.

This chain uses TRBV4-1 with TRBJ2-3, with 11 bases aligning to TRBD2. This CDR3 contains 15 residues. Per germline, CDR1 MGHRA and CDR2 YSYEKL. V lost 0 bases, J lost 4 bases, and 0 bases stayed unmatched. This CDR3 is CASSQDSGGADTQYF. CDR3 DNA sequence: TGCGCCAGCAGCCAAGATAGCGGGGGGGCAGATACGCAGTATTTT.